This section outlines one TCR beta chain sequence together with its context. Its target is not known. These data are taken from a study of T cells in localized non-small cell lung cancer. General study points: Heterogeneity stays possible, as sequencing covered only one tumor region. Median detection of top 100 tumor clones in adjacent lung was 57 clones.

Profiling relied on immunoSEQ multiplex PCR, and the TCRdb table lists in-frame clones only, not all of them. This table holds about 2,600 clones, almost 40% found once. The germline V and J ends were trimmed by 5 bases and 8 bases, with 21 bases remaining between them. Germline V lookup: CDR1 MDHEN, CDR2 SYDVKM. The CDR3 has 16 amino acids. The TCR originated in an older male donor with stage II squamous cell lung carcinoma. The V and J genes are TRBV28 and TRBJ1-4; tentative D call: TRBD1 (6 bases). The sequencing here drew on lung tumor tissue, taken before any cancer treatment. CDR3 protein: CASSPWSGGYGEKLFF. The CDR3 bases are TGTGCCAGCAGTCCCTGGAGCGGGGGCTATGGAGAAAAACTGTTTTTT.